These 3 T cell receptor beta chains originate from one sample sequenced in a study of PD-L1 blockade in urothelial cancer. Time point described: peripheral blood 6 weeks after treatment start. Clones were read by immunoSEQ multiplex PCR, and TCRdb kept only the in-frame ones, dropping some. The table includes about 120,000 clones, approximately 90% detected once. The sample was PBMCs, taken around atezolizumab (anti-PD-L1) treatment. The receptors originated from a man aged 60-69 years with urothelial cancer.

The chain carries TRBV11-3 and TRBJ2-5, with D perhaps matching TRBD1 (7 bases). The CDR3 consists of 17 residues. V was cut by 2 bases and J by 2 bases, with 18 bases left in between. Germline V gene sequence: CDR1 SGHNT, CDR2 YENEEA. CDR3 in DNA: TGTGCCAGCAGCTTAATAAAGGCGGGGACAGCACAAGAGACCCAGTACTTC. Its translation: CASSLIKAGTAQETQYF.

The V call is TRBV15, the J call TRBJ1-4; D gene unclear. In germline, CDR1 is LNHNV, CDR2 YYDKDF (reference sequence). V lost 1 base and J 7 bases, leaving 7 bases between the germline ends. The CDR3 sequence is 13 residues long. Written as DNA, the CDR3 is TGTGCCACCAGCAGAGCTTTGAGTGAAAAACTGTTTTTT. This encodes CATSRALSEKLFF.

CDR3 in amino acids: CASSTQRRPYEQYF. The CDR3 DNA reads as TGTGCCAGCAGCACTCAAAGGAGGCCCTACGAGCAGTACTTC. This sequence joins TRBV5-6 and TRBJ2-7; tentatively, D is TRBD2 (5 bases). Germline CDR1 and CDR2: SGHDT and YYEEEE. The CDR3 loop spans 14 amino acids. Trimming left V 4 bases short and J 2 bases short, with 13 bases between.